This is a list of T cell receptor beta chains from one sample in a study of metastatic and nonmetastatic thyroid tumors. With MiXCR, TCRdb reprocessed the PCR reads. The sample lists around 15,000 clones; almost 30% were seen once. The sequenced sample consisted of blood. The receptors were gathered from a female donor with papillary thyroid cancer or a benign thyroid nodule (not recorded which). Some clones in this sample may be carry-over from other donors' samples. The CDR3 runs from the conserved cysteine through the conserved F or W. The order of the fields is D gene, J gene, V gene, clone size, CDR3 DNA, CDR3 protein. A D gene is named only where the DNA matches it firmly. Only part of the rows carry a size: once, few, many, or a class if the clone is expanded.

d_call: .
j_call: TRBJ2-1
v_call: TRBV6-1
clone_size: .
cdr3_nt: TGTGCCAGCAGAACAAGTCTTAATGAGCAGCTCTTC
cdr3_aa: CASRTSLNEQLF

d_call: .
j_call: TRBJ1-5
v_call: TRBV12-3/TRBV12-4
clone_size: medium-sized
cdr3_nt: TGTGCCAGCAGGCCGCGGGGGAGGGTTGATAGCAATCAGCCCCAGCATTTT
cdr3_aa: CASRPRGRVDSNQPQHF

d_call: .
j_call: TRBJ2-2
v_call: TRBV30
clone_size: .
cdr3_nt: TGTGCCTGGAGTGCCGGGACGGAGGACTCAGGGGAGCTGTTTTTT
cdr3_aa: CAWSAGTEDSGELFF

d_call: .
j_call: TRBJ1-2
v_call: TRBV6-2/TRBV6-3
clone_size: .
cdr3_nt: TGTGCCAGCAGTTACCCACCCTCGGGGTGGGATGGCTACACCTTC
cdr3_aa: CASSYPPSGWDGYTF

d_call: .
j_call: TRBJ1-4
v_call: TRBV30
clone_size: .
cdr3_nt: TGTGCCTGGGTTCCTCCGGGACGGCTGAATGAAAAACTGTTTTTT
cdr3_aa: CAWVPPGRLNEKLFF

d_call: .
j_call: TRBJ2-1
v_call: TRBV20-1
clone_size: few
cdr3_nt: TGCAGTGCTAGATACCCTTTATTTGAGCAGTTCTTC
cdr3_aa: CSARYPLFEQFF

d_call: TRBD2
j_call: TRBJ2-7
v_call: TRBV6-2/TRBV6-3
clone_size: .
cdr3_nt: TGTGCCAGCAGTTACTCGTCCCCCCGGACTAGCGGGAGCTACGAGCAGTACTTC
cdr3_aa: CASSYSSPRTSGSYEQYF

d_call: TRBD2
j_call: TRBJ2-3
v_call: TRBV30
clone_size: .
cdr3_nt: TGTGCCTGGAGTGGGCTAGCGGGAGATCAGGGAGATACGCAGTATTTT
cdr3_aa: CAWSGLAGDQGDTQYF

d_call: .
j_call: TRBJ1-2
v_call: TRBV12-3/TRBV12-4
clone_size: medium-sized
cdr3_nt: TGTGCCAGCAGTTTGAAGGGAAAAGGAGGCTATGGCTACACCTTC
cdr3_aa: CASSLKGKGGYGYTF

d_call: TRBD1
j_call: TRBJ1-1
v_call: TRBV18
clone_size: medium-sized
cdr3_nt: TGTGCCAGCTCACCGGGACAGGGGAACACTGAAGCTTTCTTT
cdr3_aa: CASSPGQGNTEAFF

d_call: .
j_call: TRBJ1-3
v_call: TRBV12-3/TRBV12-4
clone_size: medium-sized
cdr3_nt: TGTGCCAGCAGTTTAGGAGGTTATGGAAACACCATATATTTT
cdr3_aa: CASSLGGYGNTIYF

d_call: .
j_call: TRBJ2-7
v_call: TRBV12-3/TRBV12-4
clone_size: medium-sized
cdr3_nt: TGTGCCAGCAGTGATCGGGACTTTTCTACCTACGAGCAGTACTTC
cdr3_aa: CASSDRDFSTYEQYF

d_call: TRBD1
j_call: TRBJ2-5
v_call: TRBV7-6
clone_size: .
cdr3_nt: TGTGCCAGCAGCTCCTCGGGACAGAGAAGAGTCGAGACCCAGCACTTC
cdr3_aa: CASSSSGQRRVETQHF

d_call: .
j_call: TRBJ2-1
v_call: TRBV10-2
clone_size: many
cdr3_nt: TGCGCCAGCAGTGAGGAGGCAGACACTGAGCAGTTCTTC
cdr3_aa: CASSEEADTEQFF

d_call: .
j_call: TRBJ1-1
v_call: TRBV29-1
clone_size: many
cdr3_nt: TGCAGCGTTGATGTTTCAGGGGTAGCTTTCTTT
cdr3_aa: CSVDVSGVAFF

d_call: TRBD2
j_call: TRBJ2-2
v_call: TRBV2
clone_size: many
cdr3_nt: TGTGCCAGCAACGGCAAACCTTGGACTAGCGGGACCCCCACCGGGGAGCTGTTTTTT
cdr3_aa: CASNGKPWTSGTPTGELFF

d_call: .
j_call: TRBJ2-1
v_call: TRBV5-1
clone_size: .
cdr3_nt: TGCGCCAGCAGCTTGGATGGTGCCTACAATGAGCAGTTCTTC
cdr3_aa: CASSLDGAYNEQFF

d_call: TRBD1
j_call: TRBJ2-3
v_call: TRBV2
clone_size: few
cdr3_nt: TGTGCCAGCATCCAACCGGGACAGGGTGCAGATACGCAGTATTTT
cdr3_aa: CASIQPGQGADTQYF

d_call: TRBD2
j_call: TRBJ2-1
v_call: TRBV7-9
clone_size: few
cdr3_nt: TGTGCCAGCAGCGGGTGGGGTCGGGGGGATGAGCAGTTCTTC
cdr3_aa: CASSGWGRGDEQFF

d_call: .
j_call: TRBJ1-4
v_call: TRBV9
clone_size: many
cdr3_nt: TGTGCCAGCAGCGTAGATGTGGGCCCGAATGAAAAACTGTTTTTT
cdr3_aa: CASSVDVGPNEKLFF

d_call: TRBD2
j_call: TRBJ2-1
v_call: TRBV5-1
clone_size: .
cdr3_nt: TGCGCCAGCAGCTTGGAGGGACTAGGTGGGATCAATGAGCAGTTCTTC
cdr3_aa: CASSLEGLGGINEQFF

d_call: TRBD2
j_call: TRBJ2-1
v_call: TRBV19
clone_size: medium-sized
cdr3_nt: TGTGCCAGTAACGACGGGGGGGCAAACAATGAGCAGTTCTTC
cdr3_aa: CASNDGGANNEQFF

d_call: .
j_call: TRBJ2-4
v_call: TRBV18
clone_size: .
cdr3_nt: TGTGCCAGCTCACCACCAGTCTGGGAGAAAAACATTCAGTACTTC
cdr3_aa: CASSPPVWEKNIQYF

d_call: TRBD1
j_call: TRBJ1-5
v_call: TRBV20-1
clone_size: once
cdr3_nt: TGCAGTGCTAGAGGCGGACAGGGGTTTTCCTATGGCAATCAGCCCCAGCATTTT
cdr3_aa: CSARGGQGFSYGNQPQHF

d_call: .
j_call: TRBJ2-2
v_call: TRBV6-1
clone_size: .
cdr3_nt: TGTGCCAGCAGGGAGGCGTTGGGACATTCGAACACCGGGGAGCTGTTTTTT
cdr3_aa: CASREALGHSNTGELFF

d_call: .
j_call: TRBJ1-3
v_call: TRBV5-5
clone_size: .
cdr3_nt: TGTGCCAGCAGATTCGGGACGCAAGCAAACACCATATATTTT
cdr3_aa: CASRFGTQANTIYF

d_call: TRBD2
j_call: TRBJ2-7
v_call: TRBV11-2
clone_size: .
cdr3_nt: TGTGCCAGCAGGGGACTAGCGGGGGAGTATCCCTACGAGCAGTACTTC
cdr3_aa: CASRGLAGEYPYEQYF

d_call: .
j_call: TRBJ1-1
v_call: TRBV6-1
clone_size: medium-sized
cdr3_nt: TGTGCCAGCAGTGAAAGCAGGTTGAACACTGAAGCTTTCTTT
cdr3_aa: CASSESRLNTEAFF

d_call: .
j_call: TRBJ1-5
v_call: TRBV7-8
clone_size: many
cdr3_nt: TGTGCCAGCAGCTTAGGTGGGGGGGGTCAGCCCCAGCATTTT
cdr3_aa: CASSLGGGGQPQHF

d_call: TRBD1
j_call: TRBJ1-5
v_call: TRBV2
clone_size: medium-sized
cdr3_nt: TGTGCCAGCACCCGACAGGGGGCAAGTAATCAGCCCCAGCATTTT
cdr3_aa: CASTRQGASNQPQHF

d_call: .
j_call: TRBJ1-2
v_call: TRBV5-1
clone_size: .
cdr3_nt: TGCGCCAGCAGCCCCGGTAACTATGGCTACACCTTC
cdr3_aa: CASSPGNYGYTF

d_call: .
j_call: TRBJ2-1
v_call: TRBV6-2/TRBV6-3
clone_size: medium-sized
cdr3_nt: TGTGCCAGCAGTTCGACTGCCAGCTCCTACAATGAGCAGTTCTTC
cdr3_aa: CASSSTASSYNEQFF

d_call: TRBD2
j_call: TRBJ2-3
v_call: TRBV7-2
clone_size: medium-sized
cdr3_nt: TGTGCCAGCAGACAAGGGCTAGCGGGAGGTCAAGATACGCAGTATTTT
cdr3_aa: CASRQGLAGGQDTQYF

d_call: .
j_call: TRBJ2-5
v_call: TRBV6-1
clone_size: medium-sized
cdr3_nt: TGTGCCAGCAGTAAAGGGGGGAATGAAGAGACCCAGTACTTC
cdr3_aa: CASSKGGNEETQYF

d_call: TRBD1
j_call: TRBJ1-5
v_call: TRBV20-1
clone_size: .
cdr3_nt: TGCAGTGCGCACAGGGGGGGCTCGGGCAATCAGCCCCAGCATTTT
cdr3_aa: CSAHRGGSGNQPQHF

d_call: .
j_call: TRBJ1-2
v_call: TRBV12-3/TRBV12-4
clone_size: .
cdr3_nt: TGTGCCAGCAGGGACAGCGGGCCCCTTGGCTACACCTTC
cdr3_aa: CASRDSGPLGYTF

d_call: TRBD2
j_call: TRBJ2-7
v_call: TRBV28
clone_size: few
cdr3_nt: TGTGCCAGCACCTTGGGGGGGGTGGAACAGACCTACGAGCAGTACTTC
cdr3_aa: CASTLGGVEQTYEQYF

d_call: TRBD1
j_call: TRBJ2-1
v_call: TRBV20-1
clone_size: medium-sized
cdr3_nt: TGCAGTGCTGGGACAGGATCGAATGAGCAGTTCTTC
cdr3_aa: CSAGTGSNEQFF

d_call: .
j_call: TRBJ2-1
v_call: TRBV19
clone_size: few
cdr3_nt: TGTGCCAGTAGTAAAGGCCCCAGCTGGGTCGAGTTCTTC
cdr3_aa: CASSKGPSWVEFF

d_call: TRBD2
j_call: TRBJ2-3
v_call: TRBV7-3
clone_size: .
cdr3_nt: TGTGCCAGCAGCTTAACCATTTCTAGCGTGGGGGGGACAGATACGCAGTATTTT
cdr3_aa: CASSLTISSVGGTDTQYF

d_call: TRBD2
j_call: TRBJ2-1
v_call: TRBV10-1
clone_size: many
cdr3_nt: TGCGCCACGGGGACTAGCGGGAGTGGTGAGCAGTTCTTC
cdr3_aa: CATGTSGSGEQFF

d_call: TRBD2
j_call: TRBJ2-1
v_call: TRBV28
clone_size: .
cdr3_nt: TGTGCCAGCAGTTTTACCCCCTCCGCGGGAGGGAACAATGAGCAGTTCTTC
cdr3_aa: CASSFTPSAGGNNEQFF

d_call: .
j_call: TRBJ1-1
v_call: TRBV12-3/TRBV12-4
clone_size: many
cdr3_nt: TGTGCCAGCAGCTGGGACATGCTGAACACTGAAGCTTTCTTT
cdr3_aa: CASSWDMLNTEAFF

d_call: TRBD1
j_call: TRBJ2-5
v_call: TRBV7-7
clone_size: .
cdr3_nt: TGTGCCAGCAGCTTAGGCCCACAGGGGATCCAAGAGACCCAGTACTTC
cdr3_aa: CASSLGPQGIQETQYF

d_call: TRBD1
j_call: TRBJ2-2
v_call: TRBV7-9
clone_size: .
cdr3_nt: TGTGCCAGCAGCTCCCGGGACAGGCCTATCGGGGAGCTGTTTTTT
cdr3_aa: CASSSRDRPIGELFF

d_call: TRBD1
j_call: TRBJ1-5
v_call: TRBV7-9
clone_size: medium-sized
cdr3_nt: TGTGCCAGCAGCGACGAGGGGGCCAATCAGCCCCAGCATTTT
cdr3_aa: CASSDEGANQPQHF

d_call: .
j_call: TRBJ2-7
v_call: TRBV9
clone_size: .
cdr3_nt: TGTGCCAGCAGCGTAGCTGGCTCGTACACCTACGAGCAGTACTTC
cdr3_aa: CASSVAGSYTYEQYF

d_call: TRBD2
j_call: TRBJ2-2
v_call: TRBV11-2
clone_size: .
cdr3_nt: TGTGCCAGCAGCTTAAATAGCGGGAGCACCGGGGAGCTGTTTTTT
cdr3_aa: CASSLNSGSTGELFF

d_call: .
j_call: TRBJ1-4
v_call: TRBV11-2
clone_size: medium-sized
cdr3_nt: TGTGCCAGCAGCTTCTCTGGGGGGAATGAAAAACTGTTTTTT
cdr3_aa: CASSFSGGNEKLFF

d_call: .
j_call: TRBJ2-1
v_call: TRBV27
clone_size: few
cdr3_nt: TGTGCCAGCAGCGTATCCGGGACTCCCTACAATGAGCAGTTCTTC
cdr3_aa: CASSVSGTPYNEQFF

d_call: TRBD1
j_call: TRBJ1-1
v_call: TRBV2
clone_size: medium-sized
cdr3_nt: TGTGCCAGCGACCAGGGGGTCATGAACACTGAAGCTTTCTTT
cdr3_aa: CASDQGVMNTEAFF

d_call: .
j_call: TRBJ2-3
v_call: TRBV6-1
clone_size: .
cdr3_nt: TGTGCCAGCAGGACACTAGCCCCAGATACGCAGTATTTT
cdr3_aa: CASRTLAPDTQYF

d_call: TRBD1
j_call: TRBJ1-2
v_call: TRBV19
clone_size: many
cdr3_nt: TGTGCCGGTCGTGACCGGGACAGGTCCTATGGCTACACCTTC
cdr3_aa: CAGRDRDRSYGYTF

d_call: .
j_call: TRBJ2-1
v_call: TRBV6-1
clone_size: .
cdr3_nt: TGTGCCAGCAGTGATGGCTCCCCATTTGCCTACAATGAGCAGTTCTTC
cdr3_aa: CASSDGSPFAYNEQFF

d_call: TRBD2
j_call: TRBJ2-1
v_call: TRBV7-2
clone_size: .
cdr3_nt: TGTGCCAGCAGCTTAGCGTGGCTAGCGGGAGTGTATAATGAGCAGTTCTTC
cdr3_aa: CASSLAWLAGVYNEQFF

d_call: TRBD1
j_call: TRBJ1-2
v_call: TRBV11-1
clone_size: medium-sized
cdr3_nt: TGTGCCAGCAGCTTAAGGGGGCATTATGGCTACACCTTC
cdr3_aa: CASSLRGHYGYTF

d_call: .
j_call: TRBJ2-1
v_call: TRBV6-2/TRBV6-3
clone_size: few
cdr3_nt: TGTGCCAGCATCCCCCGTGGTAGCGGTGGAAGGAATGAGCAGTTCTTC
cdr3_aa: CASIPRGSGGRNEQFF